The T cell receptor beta chain described here comes from a study of shared clonotypes between healthy human individuals. Assay: immunoSEQ multiplex PCR; the TCRdb copy retains only in-frame clones and omits some. Here the sample spans under 2,000,000 clones, 85% to 95% being singletons. The germline V gene encodes CDR1 SGHNT and CDR2 YYREEE (reference sequence). CDR3 length: 13 amino acids. The V gene lost 3 bases and the J gene lost 3 bases, with 7 bases spanning the gap. Study-wide points: The study's rarefaction showed incomplete sorted-subset sequencing despite large depth. Researchers sampled only blood; tissue repertoires likely differ.

Naive CD8 cells lacked CD45RO and underwent positive selection for CCR7, leaving out terminally differentiated effector memory CD45RA+ cells. Donors, without exception, were Caucasian adults residing in Nashville, Tennessee. Concerning this clone itself: Its antigen is not known.

The chain is built from TRBV5-4 and TRBJ2-1; no reliable D call. The source is a man aged 18 to 29 in good health. Sequenced input: naive CD8+ T cells sorted from blood. CDR3 sequence (DNA): TGTGCCAGCAGCTGGGATGTCTACAATGAGCAGTTCTTC. Its translation: CASSWDVYNEQFF.